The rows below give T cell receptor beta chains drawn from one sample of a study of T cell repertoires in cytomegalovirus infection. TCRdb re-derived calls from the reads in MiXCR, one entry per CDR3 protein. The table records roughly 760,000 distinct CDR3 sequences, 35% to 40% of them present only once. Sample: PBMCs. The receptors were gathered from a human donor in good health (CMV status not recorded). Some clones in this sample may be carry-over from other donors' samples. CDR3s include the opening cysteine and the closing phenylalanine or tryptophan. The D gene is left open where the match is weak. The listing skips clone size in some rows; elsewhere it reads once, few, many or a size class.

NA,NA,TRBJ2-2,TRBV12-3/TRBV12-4,CASSLMVGTGELFF,TGTGCCAGCAGTTTAATGGTGGGCACCGGGGAGCTGTTTTTT
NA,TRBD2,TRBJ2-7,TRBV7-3,CASSLTGGGGHNEQYF,TGTGCCAGCAGCTTAACGGGCGGGGGGGGGCACAATGAGCAGTACTTC
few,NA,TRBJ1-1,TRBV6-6,CASSNREIRTEAFF,TGTGCCAGCAGTAACAGGGAGATTAGGACTGAAGCTTTCTTT
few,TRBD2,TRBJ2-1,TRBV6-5,CASSWSILAGANEQFF,TGTGCCAGCAGTTGGAGCATTCTAGCGGGAGCGAATGAGCAGTTCTTC
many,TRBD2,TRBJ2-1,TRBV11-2,CASSFTSGLTGEQFF,TGTGCCAGCAGCTTCACTAGCGGTCTAACGGGTGAGCAGTTCTTC
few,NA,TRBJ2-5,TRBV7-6,CASSLWSAGQETQYF,TGTGCCAGCAGCTTATGGTCCGCAGGACAAGAGACCCAGTACTTC
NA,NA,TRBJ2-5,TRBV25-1,CASENRISETQYF,TGTGCCAGCGAAAACAGAATCTCAGAGACCCAGTACTTC
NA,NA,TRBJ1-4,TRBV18,CASSPVAGNEKLFF,TGTGCCAGCTCTCCGGTGGCGGGCAATGAAAAACTGTTTTTT
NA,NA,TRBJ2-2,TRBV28,CASSLPGAAGELFF,TGTGCCAGCAGTTTGCCAGGGGCGGCCGGGGAGCTGTTTTTT
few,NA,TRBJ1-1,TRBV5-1,CASSLARFGVTEAFF,TGCGCCAGCAGCTTGGCCCGTTTTGGCGTCACTGAAGCTTTCTTT
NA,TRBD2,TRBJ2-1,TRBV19,CASTRGRSGSSYNEQFF,TGTGCCAGTACCAGGGGCCGAAGCGGGAGCTCCTACAATGAGCAGTTCTTC
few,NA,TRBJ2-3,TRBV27,CASSAGQKDTQYF,TGTGCCAGCAGTGCGGGACAGAAAGATACGCAGTATTTT
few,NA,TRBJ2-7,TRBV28,CASNLLHSYEQYF,TGTGCCAGCAACCTCTTACACTCCTACGAGCAGTACTTC
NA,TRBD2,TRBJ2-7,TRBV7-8,CASSPGTTRDYEQYF,TGTGCCAGCAGCCCCGGGACTACGCGGGACTACGAGCAGTACTTC
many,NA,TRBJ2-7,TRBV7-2,CASSFGRAENEQYF,TGTGCCAGCAGCTTCGGCAGGGCTGAGAACGAGCAGTACTTC
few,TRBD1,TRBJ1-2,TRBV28,CASRLMGTGTNYGYTF,TGTGCCAGCAGACTAATGGGGACAGGGACTAACTATGGCTACACCTTC
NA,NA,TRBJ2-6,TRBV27,CASRTGLSGANVLTF,TGTGCCAGCAGAACAGGTCTATCTGGGGCCAACGTCCTGACTTTC
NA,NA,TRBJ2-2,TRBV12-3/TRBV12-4,CASSFWASGELFF,TGTGCCAGCAGTTTCTGGGCGTCCGGGGAGCTGTTTTTT
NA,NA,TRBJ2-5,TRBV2,CASSGGEGETQYF,TGTGCCAGCAGCGGGGGTGAAGGAGAGACCCAGTACTTC
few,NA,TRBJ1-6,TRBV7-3,CASSLDQDSPLHF,TGTGCCAGCAGCTTGGATCAGGATTCACCCCTCCACTTT
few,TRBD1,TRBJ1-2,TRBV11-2,CASSKDRARYGYTF,TGTGCCAGCAGCAAAGACAGGGCGCGCTATGGCTACACCTTC
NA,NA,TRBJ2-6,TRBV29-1,CSAGVSGANVLTF,TGCAGCGCCGGGGTCTCTGGGGCCAACGTCCTGACTTTC
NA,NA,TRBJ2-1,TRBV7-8,CASSQGRDGDEQFF,TGTGCCAGCAGCCAAGGGCGGGATGGGGATGAGCAGTTCTTC
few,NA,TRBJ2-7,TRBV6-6,CASSYHGVLYEQYF,TGTGCCAGCAGTTACCATGGGGTTTTGTACGAGCAGTACTTC
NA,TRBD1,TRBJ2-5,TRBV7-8,CASSRGTGLLETQYF,TGTGCCAGCAGCCGCGGGACAGGGCTTTTAGAGACCCAGTACTTC
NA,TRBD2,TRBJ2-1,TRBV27,CARSLSGGVGEQFF,TGTGCCCGCAGTTTATCTGGGGGGGTGGGTGAGCAGTTCTTC
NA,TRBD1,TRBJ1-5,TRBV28,CASSSHNRGRHQPQHF,TGTGCCAGCAGTTCTCACAACAGGGGAAGACATCAGCCCCAGCATTTT